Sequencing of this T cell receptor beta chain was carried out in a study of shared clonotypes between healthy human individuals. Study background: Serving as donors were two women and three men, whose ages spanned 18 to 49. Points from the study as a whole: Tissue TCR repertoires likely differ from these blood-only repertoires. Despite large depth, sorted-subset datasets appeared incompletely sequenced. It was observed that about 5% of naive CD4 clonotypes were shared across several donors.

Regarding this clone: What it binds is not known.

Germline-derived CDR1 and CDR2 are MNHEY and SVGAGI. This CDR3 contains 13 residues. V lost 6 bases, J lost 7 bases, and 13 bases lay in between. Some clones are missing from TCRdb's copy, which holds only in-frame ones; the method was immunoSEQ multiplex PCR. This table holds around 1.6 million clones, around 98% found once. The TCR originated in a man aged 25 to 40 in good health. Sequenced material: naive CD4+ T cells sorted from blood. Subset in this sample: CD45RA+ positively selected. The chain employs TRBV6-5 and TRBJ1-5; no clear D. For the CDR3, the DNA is TGTGCCAGCAGGACTACAGCGGGGCAGCCCCAGCATTTT. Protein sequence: CASRTTAGQPQHF.